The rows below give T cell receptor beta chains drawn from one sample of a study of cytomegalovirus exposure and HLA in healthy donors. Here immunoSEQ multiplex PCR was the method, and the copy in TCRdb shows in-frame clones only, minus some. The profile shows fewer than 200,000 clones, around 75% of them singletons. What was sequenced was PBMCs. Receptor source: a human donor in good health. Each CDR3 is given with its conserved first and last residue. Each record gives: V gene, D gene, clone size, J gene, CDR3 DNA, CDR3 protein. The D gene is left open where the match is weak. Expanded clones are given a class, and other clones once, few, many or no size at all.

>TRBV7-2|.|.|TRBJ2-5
TGTGCCAGCAGCTCCGTAGCGGAACCCCGGGGGACCCAGTACTTC
CASSSVAEPRGTQYF
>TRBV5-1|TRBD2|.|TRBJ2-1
TGCGCCAGCAGCACCTCACTAGCGGGATTTAATGAGCAGTTCTTC
CASSTSLAGFNEQFF
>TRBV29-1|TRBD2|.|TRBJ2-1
TGCAGCGCCCGGACTAGCGGGGACTATAATGAGCAGTTCTTC
CSARTSGDYNEQFF
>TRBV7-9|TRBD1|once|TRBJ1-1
TGTGCCAGCAGCTCCAGAGCAGGGGGAGCTTTCTTT
CASSSRAGGAFF
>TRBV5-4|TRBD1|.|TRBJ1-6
TGTGCCAGCAGCCTCGGACAGGGAAGGGGTTCACCCCTCCACTTT
CASSLGQGRGSPLHF
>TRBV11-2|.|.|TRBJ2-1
TGTGCCAGCAGCTTAGGAGGCAGGGGAAATCTGAATGAGCAGTTCTTC
CASSLGGRGNLNEQFF
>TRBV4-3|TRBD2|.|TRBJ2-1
TGCGCCAGCAGCCAGGGGAGCGGGGGGGCCTACAATGAGCAGTTCTTC
CASSQGSGGAYNEQFF
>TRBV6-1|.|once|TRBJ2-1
TGTGCCAGCAGTGACGACAGCTTCTCCTACAATGAGCAGTTCTTC
CASSDDSFSYNEQFF
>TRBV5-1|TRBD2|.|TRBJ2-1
TGCGCCAGCAGCTTGCGGACTAGCGGGGGCGGTGAGCAGTTCTTC
CASSLRTSGGGEQFF
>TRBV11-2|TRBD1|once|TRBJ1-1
TGTGCCAGCAGCTTAGCTAACAGGGGCTTGGATGAAGCTTTCTTT
CASSLANRGLDEAFF
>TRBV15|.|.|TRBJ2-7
TGTGCCACCAGCAGCCCAGGGAGGACCTACGAGCAGTACTTC
CATSSPGRTYEQYF
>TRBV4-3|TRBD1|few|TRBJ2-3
TGCGCCAGCAGCGGGACAGGGGCAGATACGCAGTATTTT
CASSGTGADTQYF
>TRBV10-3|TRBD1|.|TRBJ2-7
TGTGCCATCAGTCCACTCGACGGACAGGATAGGGAGCAGTACTTC
CAISPLDGQDREQYF
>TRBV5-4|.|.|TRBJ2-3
TGTGCCAGCAGCCCCGGGGGCACAGATACGCAGTATTTT
CASSPGGTDTQYF
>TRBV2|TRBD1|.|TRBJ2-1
TGTGCCAGTTTTACCGGGACAGGGGGGATTGATGAGCAGTTCTTC
CASFTGTGGIDEQFF
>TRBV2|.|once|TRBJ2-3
TGTGCCAGCAGTGAAGGGGCCCTAAGCACAGATACGCAGTATTTT
CASSEGALSTDTQYF
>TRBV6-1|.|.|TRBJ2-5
TGTGCCAGCAGTGAGTCGGGGCGGAGGGTAGAGACCCAGTACTTC
CASSESGRRVETQYF
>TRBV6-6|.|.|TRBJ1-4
TGTGCCATCTCGGAGGGAGGTGAAAAACTGTTTTTT
CAISEGGEKLFF
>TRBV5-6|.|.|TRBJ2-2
TGTGCCAGCAGCTTGGCGTCAGGGACCGGGGAGCTGTTTTTT
CASSLASGTGELFF
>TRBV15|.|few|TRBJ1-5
TGTGCCACCGGGTTTGGCAGGACATCTAATCAGCCCCAGCATTTT
CATGFGRTSNQPQHF
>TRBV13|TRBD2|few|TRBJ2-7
TGTGCCAGCAGCTTAGAGAGCGGGGGGGCCCAGTACTTC
CASSLESGGAQYF
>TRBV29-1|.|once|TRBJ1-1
TGCAGCGTTGACAGGGCGAACACTGAAGCTTTCTTT
CSVDRANTEAFF
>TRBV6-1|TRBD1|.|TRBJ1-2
TGTGCCAGCAGTGTACAGGGGGCGGATGGCTACACCTTC
CASSVQGADGYTF
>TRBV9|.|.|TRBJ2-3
TGTGCCAGCAGCGGCGACAGAGATACGCAGTATTTT
CASSGDRDTQYF
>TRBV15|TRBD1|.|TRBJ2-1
TGTGCCACGATCCGGGACAGGGGCTACAATGAGCAGTTCTTC
CATIRDRGYNEQFF
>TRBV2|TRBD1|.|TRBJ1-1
TGTGCCAGCAGACATCCCCAGGGGGCTAAACACACTGAAGCTTTCTTT
CASRHPQGAKHTEAFF
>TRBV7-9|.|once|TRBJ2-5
TGTGCCAGCTCGCTCTCTAGCCAAGAGACCCAGTACTTC
CASSLSSQETQYF
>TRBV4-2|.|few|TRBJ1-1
TGTGCCAGCAGCCAAGACAGGAACACTGAAGCTTTCTTT
CASSQDRNTEAFF
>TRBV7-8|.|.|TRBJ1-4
TGTGCCAGCAGCTTAGAGGCGGGGATCAATGAAAAACTGTTTTTT
CASSLEAGINEKLFF
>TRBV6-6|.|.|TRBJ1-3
TGTGCCAGCAGCCAAGGGGCTGGAAACACCATATATTTT
CASSQGAGNTIYF
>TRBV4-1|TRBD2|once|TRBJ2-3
TGCGCCAGCAGCCACCCGGGACTAGCGACAGATACGCAGTATTTT
CASSHPGLATDTQYF
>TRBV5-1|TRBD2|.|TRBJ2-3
TGCGCCAGCAGCTACGGGACTAGCGGGGGAGATACGCAGTATTTT
CASSYGTSGGDTQYF
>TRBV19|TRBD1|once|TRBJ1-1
TGTGCCAGTAGCACTCCCACAGGGGGCGCGGATGAGACTGAAGCTTTCTTT
CASSTPTGGADETEAFF
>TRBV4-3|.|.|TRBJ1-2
TGCGCCAGCAGCCAAGGACAGCAGACAGCTAACTATGGCTACACCTTC
CASSQGQQTANYGYTF
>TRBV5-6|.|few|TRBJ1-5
TGTGCCAGCAGCCTTCGGGGGAATCAGCCCCAGCATTTT
CASSLRGNQPQHF
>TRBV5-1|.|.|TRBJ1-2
TGCGCCAGCAGCTTGGCTTCTCCAGGGCAGGGCTATGGCTACACCTTC
CASSLASPGQGYGYTF
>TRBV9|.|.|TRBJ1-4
TGTGCCAGCAGCCCCCGTTCTTCCACCGCAGGGCCAGGTGAAAAACTGTTTTTT
CASSPRSSTAGPGEKLFF
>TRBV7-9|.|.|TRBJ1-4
TGTGCCAGCAGCCTCACAGGAACCTTTAATAATGAAAAACTGTTTTTT
CASSLTGTFNNEKLFF
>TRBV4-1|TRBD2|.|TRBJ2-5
TGCGCCAGCAGCCAAGGGTCGGCGGGGGGCGAGACCCAGTACTTC
CASSQGSAGGETQYF
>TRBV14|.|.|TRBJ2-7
TGTGCCAGCAGCCAAGGTGGAGGGAAGGTGCAGTACTTC
CASSQGGGKVQYF
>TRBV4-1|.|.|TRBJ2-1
TGCGCCAGCAGCCACGGAACCGGGACTCTAGCTTTAAAGGGCCAATACAATGAGCAGTTCTTC
CASSHGTGTLALKGQYNEQFF
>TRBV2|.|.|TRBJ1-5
TGTGCCAGCAGTGAAGGATCGGGGGACAATCAGCCCCAGCATTTT
CASSEGSGDNQPQHF
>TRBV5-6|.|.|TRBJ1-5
TGTGCCAGCAGCTCGGACAGTAATCAGCCCCAGCATTTT
CASSSDSNQPQHF
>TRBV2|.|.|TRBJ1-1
TGTGCCATCGGGAAGCGAGATGAAGCTTTCTTT
CAIGKRDEAFF
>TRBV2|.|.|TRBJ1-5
TGTGCCAGCAGGGAAGCACAGGGTTTCAATCAGCCCCAGCATTTT
CASREAQGFNQPQHF
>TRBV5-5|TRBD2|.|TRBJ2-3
TGTGCCAGCAGCTTGGGTAGCGGGGGGTCAGATACGCAGTATTTT
CASSLGSGGSDTQYF
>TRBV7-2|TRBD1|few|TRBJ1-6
TGTGCCAGCAGCCAGACACCGGGACAGGGCTTTCACTTT
CASSQTPGQGFHF
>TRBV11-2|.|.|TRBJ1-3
TGTGCCAGCAGCGGTTTAAGGACAGCGCCTGGAAACACCATATATTTT
CASSGLRTAPGNTIYF
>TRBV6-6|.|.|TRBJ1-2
TGTGCCAGCAGTTATGGGGCAGGGGAGAACTATGGCTACACCTTC
CASSYGAGENYGYTF
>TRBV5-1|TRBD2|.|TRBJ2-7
TGCGCCAGCAGCTTGGGCGGGGGGCTCGAGCAGTACTTC
CASSLGGGLEQYF
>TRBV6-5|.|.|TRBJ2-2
TGTGCCAGCAGTTACTCGATGGGGCGCGCCGGGGAGCTGTTTTTT
CASSYSMGRAGELFF
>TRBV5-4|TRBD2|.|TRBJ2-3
TGTGCCAGCAGCTTGATAGGCGGGGGGGGTAGCACAGATACGCAGTATTTT
CASSLIGGGGSTDTQYF
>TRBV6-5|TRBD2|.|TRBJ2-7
TGTGCCAGCAGTTCTCCCCGACTAGCGGGGGCCTACGAGCAGTACTTC
CASSSPRLAGAYEQYF
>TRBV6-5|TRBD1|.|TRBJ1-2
TGTGCCAGCAGTTACTCCAGGGGGCCTAACTATGGCTACACCTTC
CASSYSRGPNYGYTF
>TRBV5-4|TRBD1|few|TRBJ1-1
TGTGCCAGCAGGGGGACAGGCACTGAAGCTTTCTTT
CASRGTGTEAFF